A selection of T cell receptor beta chains follows, all from one sample in a study of identical twins. Each CDR3 protein is one row after TCRdb ran MiXCR on the 5' RACE reads. The sample carries about 470,000 distinct CDR3 sequences, approximately 25% recorded once. This same sample was also taken into another study, of T cells expressing NK-cell markers.

The specimen was CD4+ T cells sorted from blood. These receptors came from a woman aged 18-35 years in good health. The CDR3 runs from the conserved cysteine through the conserved F or W. D genes are given only for firm matches. Clone size is not always given. Where it is, it says once, few, many or a class for expanded clones.

cdr3_aa: CASSLARKGQEAFF
cdr3_nt: TGTGCCAGCAGTTTAGCCAGGAAGGGACAGGAAGCTTTCTTT
v_call: TRBV12-3/TRBV12-4
d_call: TRBD1
clone_size: -
j_call: TRBJ1-1
cdr3_length: 14

cdr3_aa: CSVDYSHGGPGEQFF
cdr3_nt: TGCAGCGTAGACTATAGCCACGGGGGGCCCGGTGAGCAGTTCTTC
v_call: TRBV29-1
d_call: -
clone_size: few
j_call: TRBJ2-1
cdr3_length: 15

cdr3_aa: CASSFSPISSGANVLTF
cdr3_nt: TGTGCCAGCAGTTTCTCTCCGATTTCCTCTGGGGCCAACGTCCTGACTTTC
v_call: TRBV12-3/TRBV12-4
d_call: -
clone_size: -
j_call: TRBJ2-6
cdr3_length: 17

cdr3_aa: CSARVPGRGRNTEAFF
cdr3_nt: TGCAGTGCTAGAGTACCAGGCAGGGGACGGAACACTGAAGCTTTCTTT
v_call: TRBV20-1
d_call: -
clone_size: once
j_call: TRBJ1-1
cdr3_length: 16

cdr3_aa: CASSFGDFLGEQFF
cdr3_nt: TGCGCCAGCAGCTTTGGGGACTTTCTCGGGGAGCAGTTCTTC
v_call: TRBV5-1
d_call: -
clone_size: -
j_call: TRBJ2-1
cdr3_length: 14

cdr3_aa: CSARGPGRSLYNEQFF
cdr3_nt: TGCAGTGCTAGAGGACCCGGGAGAAGCCTTTACAATGAGCAGTTCTTC
v_call: TRBV20-1
d_call: -
clone_size: -
j_call: TRBJ2-1
cdr3_length: 16

cdr3_aa: CAWSGDRLSYEQYF
cdr3_nt: TGTGCCTGGAGTGGGGACAGGTTATCCTACGAGCAGTACTTC
v_call: TRBV30
d_call: TRBD1
clone_size: -
j_call: TRBJ2-7
cdr3_length: 14

cdr3_aa: CASSLLAADYNEQFF
cdr3_nt: TGCGCCAGCAGCTTACTAGCGGCTGACTACAATGAGCAGTTCTTC
v_call: TRBV5-1
d_call: TRBD2
clone_size: many
j_call: TRBJ2-1
cdr3_length: 15

cdr3_aa: CASSLDYSYEQYF
cdr3_nt: TGTGCCAGCAGCTTAGACTACTCCTACGAGCAGTACTTC
v_call: TRBV7-2
d_call: -
clone_size: -
j_call: TRBJ2-7
cdr3_length: 13

cdr3_aa: CASSGVSGGQFF
cdr3_nt: TGTGCCAGCAGCGGGGTCTCTGGGGGGCAGTTCTTC
v_call: TRBV6-2/TRBV6-3
d_call: -
clone_size: -
j_call: TRBJ2-1
cdr3_length: 12

cdr3_aa: CASSPPGASYNEQFF
cdr3_nt: TGTGCCAGCAGCCCTCCAGGGGCCTCCTACAATGAGCAGTTCTTC
v_call: TRBV14
d_call: -
clone_size: few
j_call: TRBJ2-1
cdr3_length: 15

cdr3_aa: CASSLRGRQYF
cdr3_nt: TGTGCCAGCAGTTTGCGAGGGAGGCAGTACTTC
v_call: TRBV12-3/TRBV12-4
d_call: -
clone_size: few
j_call: TRBJ2-4
cdr3_length: 11

cdr3_aa: CSGLMWGAQYNEQFF
cdr3_nt: TGCAGCGGTCTGATGTGGGGGGCCCAATACAATGAGCAGTTCTTC
v_call: TRBV29-1
d_call: -
clone_size: -
j_call: TRBJ2-1
cdr3_length: 15

cdr3_aa: CASSSRLAETQYF
cdr3_nt: TGTGCCAGCAGCTCAAGACTAGCAGAGACCCAGTACTTC
v_call: TRBV13
d_call: TRBD2
clone_size: few
j_call: TRBJ2-5
cdr3_length: 13

cdr3_aa: CASSQTSGSADTQYF
cdr3_nt: TGCGCCAGCAGTCAGACTAGCGGGAGTGCAGATACGCAGTATTTT
v_call: TRBV10-1
d_call: TRBD2
clone_size: few
j_call: TRBJ2-3
cdr3_length: 15

cdr3_aa: CAISEGVGDYGYTF
cdr3_nt: TGTGCCATCAGTGAGGGGGTTGGCGACTATGGCTACACCTTC
v_call: TRBV10-3
d_call: -
clone_size: -
j_call: TRBJ1-2
cdr3_length: 14

cdr3_aa: CSATAGNTGELFF
cdr3_nt: TGCAGTGCTACAGCGGGGAACACCGGGGAGCTGTTTTTT
v_call: TRBV20-1
d_call: -
clone_size: -
j_call: TRBJ2-2
cdr3_length: 13

cdr3_aa: CASSFTSRAAEAFF
cdr3_nt: TGTGCCAGCAGCTTCACCTCGCGGGCCGCTGAAGCTTTCTTT
v_call: TRBV7-2
d_call: -
clone_size: -
j_call: TRBJ1-1
cdr3_length: 14

cdr3_aa: CAISEGSTDTQYF
cdr3_nt: TGTGCCATCAGTGAAGGTAGCACAGATACGCAGTATTTT
v_call: TRBV10-3
d_call: -
clone_size: -
j_call: TRBJ2-3
cdr3_length: 13

cdr3_aa: CATSRNFGEQYF
cdr3_nt: TGTGCCACCAGCCGGAACTTTGGGGAGCAGTACTTC
v_call: TRBV15
d_call: -
clone_size: many
j_call: TRBJ2-7
cdr3_length: 12